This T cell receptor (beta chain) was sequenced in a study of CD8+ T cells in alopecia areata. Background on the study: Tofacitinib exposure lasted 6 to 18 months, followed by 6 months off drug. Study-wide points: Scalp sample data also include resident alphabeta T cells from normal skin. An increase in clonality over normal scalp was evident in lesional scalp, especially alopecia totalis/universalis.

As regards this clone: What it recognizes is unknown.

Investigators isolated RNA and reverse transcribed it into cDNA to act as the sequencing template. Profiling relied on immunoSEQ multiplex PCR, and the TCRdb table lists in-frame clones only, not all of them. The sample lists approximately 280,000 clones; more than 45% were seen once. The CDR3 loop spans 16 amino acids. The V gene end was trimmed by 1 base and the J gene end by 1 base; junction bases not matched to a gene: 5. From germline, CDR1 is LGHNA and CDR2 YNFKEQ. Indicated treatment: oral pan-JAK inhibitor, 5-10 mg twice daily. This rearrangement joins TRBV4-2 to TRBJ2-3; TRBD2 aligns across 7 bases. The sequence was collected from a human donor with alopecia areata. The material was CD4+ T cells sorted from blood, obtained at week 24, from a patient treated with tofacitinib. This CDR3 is CASSQAGGGGTDTQYF. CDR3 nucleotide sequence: TGTGCCAGCAGCCAAGCTGGGGGGGGAGGCACAGATACGCAGTATTTT.